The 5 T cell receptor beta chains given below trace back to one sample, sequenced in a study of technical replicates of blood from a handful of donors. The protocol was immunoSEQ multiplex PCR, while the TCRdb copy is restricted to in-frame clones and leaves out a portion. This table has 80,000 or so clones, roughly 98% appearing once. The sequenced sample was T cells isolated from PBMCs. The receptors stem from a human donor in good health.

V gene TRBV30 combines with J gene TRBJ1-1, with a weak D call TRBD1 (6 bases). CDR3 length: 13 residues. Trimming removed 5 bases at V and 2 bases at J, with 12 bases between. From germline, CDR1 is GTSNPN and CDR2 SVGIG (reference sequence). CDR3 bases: TGTGCCTGGGAGAAACAGGGCAACACTGAAGCTTTCTTT. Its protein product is CAWEKQGNTEAFF. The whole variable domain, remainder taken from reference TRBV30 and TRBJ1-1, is SQTIHQWPATLVQPVGSPLSLECTVEGTSNPNLYWYRQAAGRGLQLLFYSVGIGQISSEVPQNLSASRPQDRQFILSSKKLLLSDSGFYLCAWEKQGNTEAFFGQGTRLTVV.

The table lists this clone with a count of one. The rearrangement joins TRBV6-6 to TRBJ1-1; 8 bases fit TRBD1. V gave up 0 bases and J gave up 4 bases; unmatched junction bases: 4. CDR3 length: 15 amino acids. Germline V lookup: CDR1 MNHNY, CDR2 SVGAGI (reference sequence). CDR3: CASSYSAGGGTEAFF. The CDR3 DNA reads TGTGCCAGCAGTTACTCAGCAGGGGGCGGCACTGAAGCTTTCTTT.

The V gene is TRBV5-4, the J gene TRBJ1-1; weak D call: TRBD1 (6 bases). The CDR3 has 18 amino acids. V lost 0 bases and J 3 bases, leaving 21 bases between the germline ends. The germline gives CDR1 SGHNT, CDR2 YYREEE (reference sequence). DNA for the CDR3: TGTGCCAGCAGCTTGGGCAGGTGGGGGCAAGGGAGGGACACTGAAGCTTTCTTT. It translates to CASSLGRWGQGRDTEAFF.

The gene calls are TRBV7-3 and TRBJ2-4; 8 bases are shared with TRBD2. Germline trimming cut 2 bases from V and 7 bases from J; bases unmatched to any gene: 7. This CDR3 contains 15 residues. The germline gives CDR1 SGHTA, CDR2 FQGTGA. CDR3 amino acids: CASSLGHASGNIQYF. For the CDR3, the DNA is TGTGCCAGCAGCTTAGGTCATGCTAGCGGGAACATTCAGTACTTC.

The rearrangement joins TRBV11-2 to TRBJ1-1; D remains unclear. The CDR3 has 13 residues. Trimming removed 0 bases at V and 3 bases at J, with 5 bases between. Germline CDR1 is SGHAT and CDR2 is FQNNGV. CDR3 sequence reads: CASSLERDTEAFF. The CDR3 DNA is TGTGCCAGCAGCTTAGAGAGGGACACTGAAGCTTTCTTT. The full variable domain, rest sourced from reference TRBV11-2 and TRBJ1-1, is EAGVAQSPRYKIIEKRQSVAFWCNPISGHATLYWYQQILGQGPKLLIQFQNNGVVDDSQLPKDRFSAERLKGVDSTLKIQPAKLEDSAVYLCASSLERDTEAFFGQGTRLTVV.